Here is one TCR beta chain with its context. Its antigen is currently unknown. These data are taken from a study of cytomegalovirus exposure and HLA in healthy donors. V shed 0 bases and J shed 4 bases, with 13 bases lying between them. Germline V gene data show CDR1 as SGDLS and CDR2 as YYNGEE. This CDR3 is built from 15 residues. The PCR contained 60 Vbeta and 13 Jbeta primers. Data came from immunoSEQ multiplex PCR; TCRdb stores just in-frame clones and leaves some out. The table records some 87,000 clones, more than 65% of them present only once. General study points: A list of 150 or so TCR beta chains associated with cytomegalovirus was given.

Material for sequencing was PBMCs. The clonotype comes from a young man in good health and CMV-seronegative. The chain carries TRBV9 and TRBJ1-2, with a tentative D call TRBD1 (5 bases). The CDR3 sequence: CASSVGEGTLYGYTF. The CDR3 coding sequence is TGTGCCAGCAGCGTAGGAGAAGGGACTCTCTATGGCTACACCTTC. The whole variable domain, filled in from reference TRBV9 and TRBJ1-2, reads DSGVTQTPKHLITATGQRVTLRCSPRSGDLSVYWYQQSLDQGLQFLIQYYNGEERAKGNILERFSAQQFPDLHSELNLSSLELGDSALYFCASSVGEGTLYGYTFGSGTRLTVV.